The rows below give T cell receptor beta chains drawn from one sample of a study of post-analysis software for immune sequencing data. One entry per CDR3 protein, called by TCRdb with MiXCR from the PCR reads. The sample holds about 620,000 distinct CDR3 sequences, 44% seen once. Sample: blood. The source is a girl aged 10 to 17 with multiple sclerosis. The CDR3 runs from the conserved cysteine through the conserved F or W. A D gene is named only where the DNA matches it firmly. Only part of the rows carry a size: once, few, many, or a class if the clone is expanded.

j_call d_call cdr3_length clone_size v_call cdr3_nt cdr3_aa
TRBJ2-7 . 13 . TRBV29-1 TGCAGCGTTGAAGGCGGGAAGCCCTACGAGCAGTACTTC CSVEGGKPYEQYF
TRBJ2-3 TRBD2 16 . TRBV10-3 TGTGCCATCAGTCAACTTAGCGGGACTAGCACAGATACGCAGTATTTT CAISQLSGTSTDTQYF
TRBJ2-1 TRBD2 17 . TRBV6-5 TGTGCCAGCAGTTACCCTCCCGGGACTAGGGGGAGGGGTGAGCAGTTCTTC CASSYPPGTRGRGEQFF
TRBJ2-7 . 12 few TRBV20-1 TGCAGTGCTAGCAAGGACAGCTACGAGCAGTACTTT CSASKDSYEQYF
TRBJ1-5 TRBD1 15 . TRBV20-1 TGCAGTGCTCATCGACAGGGCGATAGCAATCAGCCCCAGCATTTT CSAHRQGDSNQPQHF
TRBJ2-7 . 18 . TRBV7-3 TGTGCCAGCAGCTTAACGAGTGTTCCAGGCGGAGGCATATACGAGCAGTACTTC CASSLTSVPGGGIYEQYF
TRBJ1-5 . 13 . TRBV12-3/TRBV12-4 TGTGCCAGCAGTTACGACAGCTATCAGCCCCAGCATTTT CASSYDSYQPQHF
TRBJ2-5 TRBD2 13 . TRBV20-1 TGCAGTGCTAGAGAAAGGACTAGGGAGACCCAGTACTTC CSARERTRETQYF
TRBJ2-4 . 16 few TRBV11-2 TGTGCCAGCAGCTTAGGGGTCGGATTAGCCAAAAACATTCAGTACTTC CASSLGVGLAKNIQYF
TRBJ2-5 TRBD1 16 few TRBV10-1 TGCGCCAGCAGTGCCACGTACAGGGGGCTTCTAGAGACCCAGTACTTC CASSATYRGLLETQYF
TRBJ2-7 TRBD1 13 . TRBV29-1 TGCAGCGTACGGACAGGGACCCTCTACGAGCAGTACTTC CSVRTGTLYEQYF
TRBJ2-7 . 13 . TRBV12-3/TRBV12-4 TGTGCCAGCAGTACCCCAGTTTCCTACGAGCAGTACTTC CASSTPVSYEQYF
TRBJ2-1 TRBD2 14 . TRBV20-1 TGCAGTGCTACCGGACTAGCGGGAGGGCTCGAGCAGTTCTTC CSATGLAGGLEQFF
TRBJ1-1 . 14 . TRBV6-1 TGTGCCAGCAGTTTTGACATGCCGAACACTGAAGCTTTCTTT CASSFDMPNTEAFF
TRBJ2-3 . 14 . TRBV12-3/TRBV12-4 TGTGCCAGCAGCTCGGGTTCCCACCCGCCTACGCAGTATTTT CASSSGSHPPTQYF
TRBJ1-6 . 13 . TRBV29-1 TGCAGCGTCCAGGACACCCATAATTCACCCCTCCACTTT CSVQDTHNSPLHF
TRBJ1-2 TRBD1 15 few TRBV4-2 TGTGCCAGCAGCCGCCGGGACAGGGGAGGGGATGGCTACACCTTC CASSRRDRGGDGYTF
TRBJ2-3 . 13 . TRBV27 TGTGCCAGCAGTTCGAGGCCCACAGATACGCAGTATTTT CASSSRPTDTQYF
TRBJ2-7 . 12 . TRBV4-1 TGCGCCAGCAGCCAAGAGGGGGTCGAGCAGTACTTC CASSQEGVEQYF
TRBJ2-7 . 13 few TRBV20-1 TGCAGTGCTGGACTGTACAGCTCCTACGAGCAGTACTTC CSAGLYSSYEQYF
TRBJ2-5 TRBD1 15 . TRBV5-5 TGTGCCAGCAGCTTTCCAAAGAGACAGGGCGATGAGCAGTACTTC CASSFPKRQGDEQYF
TRBJ2-1 TRBD2 18 . TRBV24-1 TGTGCCACCAGTGATTTTCCGAGGACTAGCGGGAGGGCTAATGAGCAGTTCTTC CATSDFPRTSGRANEQFF
TRBJ2-1 . 17 . TRBV20-1 TGCAGTGCTAGAAGGTTTCAGGGGCCGGAAGCCTACAATGAGCAGTTCTTC CSARRFQGPEAYNEQFF
TRBJ1-2 . 13 . TRBV3-1 TGTGCCAGCAGCCAGGAAAATCTCTATGGCTACACCTTC CASSQENLYGYTF
TRBJ1-1 . 14 . TRBV6-5 TGTGCCAGTCTAGGCACTTGGGGCGACACTGAAGCTTTCTTT CASLGTWGDTEAFF
TRBJ2-1 . 15 few TRBV9 TGTGCCAGCAGCGTCAGTGGGTCTCCCTACAATGAGCAGTTCTTC CASSVSGSPYNEQFF
TRBJ2-3 . 15 few TRBV2 TGTGCCAGCAGTGATACCGGGGGCCGCACAGATACGCAGTATTTT CASSDTGGRTDTQYF
TRBJ2-5 . 13 . TRBV10-3 TGTGCCATCAGAGCTGAGGTCCAAGAGACCCAGTACTTC CAIRAEVQETQYF
TRBJ2-1 . 11 . TRBV7-9 TGTGCCAGCAGCTTTGGGTACGAGCAGTTCTTC CASSFGYEQFF
TRBJ1-2 TRBD1 13 few TRBV20-1 TGCAGTGCTTCCCAACAGGGGAACTATGGCTACACCTTC CSASQQGNYGYTF
TRBJ1-1 . 14 once TRBV29-1 TGCAGCGTGGTCCACCACGGGGTGAACACTGAAGCTTTCTTT CSVVHHGVNTEAFF
TRBJ2-1 . 16 few TRBV24-1 TGTGCCACCAGTGATTTTGGCCGGGGCTCCTACAATGAGCAGTTCTTC CATSDFGRGSYNEQFF
TRBJ2-5 TRBD1 15 . TRBV5-1 TGCGCCAGCAGCCTTTGGGACAGGACTCAAGAGACCCAGTACTTC CASSLWDRTQETQYF
TRBJ2-1 TRBD1 15 . TRBV11-2 TGTGCCAGCAGGGAAGAGGACAGGGCATACAATGAGCAGTTCTTC CASREEDRAYNEQFF
TRBJ2-5 . 14 . TRBV7-9 TGTGCCAGCAGCAAACAGGCTATCCAAGAGACCCAGTACTTC CASSKQAIQETQYF
TRBJ2-7 . 14 many TRBV12-3/TRBV12-4 TGTGCCAGCAGTTTATCGGGGAACTCCTACGAGCAGTACTTC CASSLSGNSYEQYF
TRBJ2-6 . 17 few TRBV10-3 TGTGCCATCAGCTTTGGGGGTTTAAGCTCTGGGGCCAACGTCCTGACTTTC CAISFGGLSSGANVLTF
TRBJ2-7 TRBD2 17 few TRBV20-1 TGCAGTGCTCCAACAAAGGGACTAGCGGGGGCGCTTTACGAGCAGTACTTC CSAPTKGLAGALYEQYF
TRBJ1-4 . 15 few TRBV20-1 TGCAGTGCTTGGGACAACCTAGAGGCTAATGAAAAACTGTTTTTT CSAWDNLEANEKLFF
TRBJ1-2 . 13 few TRBV9 TGTGCCAGCAGCGTAGGTCCTCTCTATGGCTACACCTTC CASSVGPLYGYTF
TRBJ2-5 . 15 . TRBV5-1 TGCGCCAGCAGCCCCGACAACCAAGAATGGGAGACCCAGTACTTC CASSPDNQEWETQYF
TRBJ2-3 . 15 . TRBV12-3/TRBV12-4 TGTGCCAGCAGTTACCAGGGACCTAGCACAGATACGCAGTATTTT CASSYQGPSTDTQYF
TRBJ1-1 . 14 few TRBV5-1 TGCGCCAGCAGCTTCTTTGGGGGGGACACTGAAGCTTTCTTT CASSFFGGDTEAFF
TRBJ2-7 TRBD1 15 . TRBV12-3/TRBV12-4 TGTGCCAGCAGTGCAGGGACAGGGGGTACCTACGAGCAGTACTTC CASSAGTGGTYEQYF
TRBJ2-3 TRBD2 14 . TRBV24-1 TGTGCCACCAGTGATGAAAGGGAGGGAGATACGCAGTATTTT CATSDEREGDTQYF
TRBJ2-1 TRBD2 19 . TRBV9 TGTGCCAGCAGCGTAGGGCCCCTAGCGGGGATGAGCTCCTACAATGAGCAGTTCTTC CASSVGPLAGMSSYNEQFF
TRBJ1-6 . 16 few TRBV12-3/TRBV12-4 TGTGCCAGCAGTCACAGGGTGTTCATCGGGAATTCACCCCTCCACTTT CASSHRVFIGNSPLHF
TRBJ1-5 . 13 . TRBV12-3/TRBV12-4 TGTGCCAGCAGGTTTTATCCCGGTCAGCCCCAGCATTTT CASRFYPGQPQHF
TRBJ2-1 TRBD1 15 . TRBV7-2 TGTGCCAGCAGCACCTGGGACAGGGGCACCAATGAGCAGTTCTTC CASSTWDRGTNEQFF
TRBJ1-2 . 15 few TRBV5-1 TGCGCCAGCAGCGTTGGACGGGGGCCGGGCTATGGCTACACCTTC CASSVGRGPGYGYTF
TRBJ1-6 . 11 . TRBV5-6 TGTGCCAGCAGCTCGGGCTCACCCCTCCACTTT CASSSGSPLHF
TRBJ2-7 . 14 few TRBV12-3/TRBV12-4 TGTGCCAGCAGTTCTCAGTTAGAGGGGTCCGAGCAGTACTTC CASSSQLEGSEQYF
TRBJ1-1 . 13 once TRBV27 TGTGCCAGCAGTCACGGGACACCGGGGGTGGCTTTCTTT CASSHGTPGVAFF
TRBJ2-2 TRBD1 14 . TRBV12-3/TRBV12-4 TGTGCCAGCAGCCGACAGGGTCGGACCGGGGAGCTGTTTTTT CASSRQGRTGELFF
TRBJ2-1 . 16 few TRBV4-2 TGTGCCAGCAGCCCTGGACAGACAGCCTCCTACAATGAGCAGTTCTTC CASSPGQTASYNEQFF